This TCR beta chain was recovered during a study of cytomegalovirus exposure and HLA in healthy donors. Regarding the study as a whole: At a 0.05 false discovery rate, a later analysis found approximately 15,000 TCR beta sequences to be associated with HLA alleles. The majority of CMV-associated TCR beta chains were reported as apparently HLA-restricted in a later analysis.

Remarks on this clone: The target antigen is unknown.

Among the donors, all were healthy bone marrow donors. V was clipped by 0 bases and J by 9 bases; unmatched bases: 8. In germline, CDR1 is SGHDT, CDR2 YYEEEE. This CDR3 comprises 15 residues. 13 Jbeta primers and 60 Vbeta primers were used for the PCR. Repertoires were generated with immunoSEQ multiplex PCR, while TCRdb's copy carries only in-frame clones and drops some. The table lists around 110,000 clones, approximately 81% of them singletons. The sample consisted of PBMCs. The source is a woman between 18 and 29 years old in good health and CMV-seropositive. The chain couples TRBV5-6 to TRBJ2-1, with TRBD2 matching over 8 bases. Here the CDR3 DNA reads TGTGCCAGCAGCTTGGGGGCGCGGGAGGTTATTGAGCAGTTCTTC. Translated: CASSLGAREVIEQFF.